These 20 T cell receptor beta chains originate from one sample sequenced in a study of CD8+ T cells in alopecia areata. Reverse transcription of extracted RNA yielded cDNA, which provided the sequencing template. Repertoires were generated with immunoSEQ multiplex PCR, while TCRdb's copy carries only in-frame clones and drops some. The sample has around 140,000 clones, approximately 86% seen once. As for treatment: oral pan-JAK inhibitor, 5-10 mg twice daily. The sequencing here drew on CD8+ T cells sorted from blood, taken at week 4, from a patient treated with tofacitinib. All receptors come from a human donor with alopecia areata.

The J gene is TRBJ2-4, the V gene TRBV13; D is unresolved. This CDR3 region has 16 residues. CDR1 PRHDT and CDR2 FYEKMQ come from the germline V gene (reference sequence). The V end was cut by 0 bases, the J end by 0 bases, with 9 bases between. The CDR3 DNA follows: TGTGCCAGCAGCTTAGGATCGGGCGGAGCCAAAAACATTCAGTACTTC. Its translation is CASSLGSGGAKNIQYF.

The V gene is TRBV7-9, the J gene TRBJ2-7, with D hard to call. This CDR3 has 13 amino acids. With 5 bases removed from V and 3 bases from J, the gap between germline ends came to 11 bases. Looked up from germline, CDR1 is SEHNR and CDR2 is FQNEAQ (reference sequence). The CDR3 DNA follows: TGTGCCAGCAGCCCAGACGGGTACTACGAGCAGTACTTC. Encoded protein: CASSPDGYYEQYF.

This clone was counted a single time. The V call is TRBV4-1, the J call TRBJ2-7, with TRBD1 matching 11 bases. Trimming at V came to 3 bases and at J to 3 bases, leaving 4 bases not matched to a gene. Germline-derived CDR1 and CDR2 are MGHRA and YSYEKL. The length of the CDR3 is 15 residues. This CDR3 is CASSHPGQGDYEQYF. The CDR3 region has the DNA TGCGCCAGCAGCCACCCGGGACAGGGGGACTACGAGCAGTACTTC.

The V call is TRBV29-1, the J call TRBJ2-7; 8 nucleotides agree with TRBD1. The germline V gene encodes CDR1 SQVTM and CDR2 ANQGSEA. Trimming at V came to 2 bases and at J to 4 bases, leaving 7 bases not matched to a gene. The CDR3 is 14 amino acids. Here the CDR3 reads CSVERAGGHYEQYF. In DNA, the CDR3 is TGCAGCGTTGAAAGGGCAGGGGGCCATTACGAGCAGTACTTC.

This clone was counted a single time. This chain uses TRBV27 with TRBJ1-5; D uncertain. V was clipped by 4 bases and J by 7 bases, with 8 bases between them. The CDR3 spans 12 residues. From germline, CDR1 is MNHEY and CDR2 SMNVEV (reference sequence). CDR3 DNA: TGTGCCAGCAGTTACCGTGGGCAGCCCCAGCATTTT. Translated, it gives CASSYRGQPQHF.

This clone was seen more than once but under ten times. At the DNA level, this CDR3 is encoded by other sequences in the same sample as well. This sequence joins TRBV29-1 and TRBJ2-3; 7 positions match TRBD1. CDR1 is SQVTM and CDR2 is ANQGSEA in the germline V gene. V shed 6 bases and J 1 base; nucleotides not matched to a gene: 4. This CDR3 region has 13 residues. The CDR3 here is CSVVDRGTDTQYF. The CDR3 bases are TGCAGCGTGGTCGACAGGGGCACAGATACGCAGTATTTT.

Remarks on this clone: Mismatch with germline at one junction end may stem from a read error. The chain joins TRBV7-9 to TRBJ2-1, with TRBD2 identical over 9 bases. CDR1 and CDR2 from the germline V gene are SEHNR and FQNEAQ (reference sequence). The CDR3 runs to 14 residues. CDR3 bases: TGTGCCAGCAGCACAATAGCGGGAGTCAATGGGCAGTTCTTC. As protein: CASSTIAGVNGQFF.

This clone ranks as medium-sized. At the DNA level, this CDR3 is encoded by other sequences in the same sample as well. The chain carries TRBV5-6 and TRBJ2-7; 7 nucleotides match TRBD1. Germline values: CDR1 SGHDT, CDR2 YYEEEE. The CDR3 is made up of 13 amino acids. Losses at the gene ends were 4 bases for V and 1 base for J; bases not matched to a gene: 2. The CDR3 spells CASSPTGSYEQYF. CDR3 nucleotides: TGTGCCAGCAGCCCGACAGGGTCCTACGAGCAGTACTTC.

This chain uses TRBV19 with TRBJ2-1; no definite D call. The ends were cut back, 5 bases at V and 3 bases at J, with 8 bases in the middle. This CDR3 region has 13 residues. CDR1 is LNHDA, CDR2 SQIVND, per germline (reference sequence). The DNA for the CDR3 is TGTGCCAGTAGTTCGGACGGCTACAATGAGCAGTTCTTC. It is translated as CASSSDGYNEQFF.

The chain is built from TRBV5-1 and TRBJ2-3; either TRBD1 or TRBD2 may supply D (5 bases each). The CDR3 contains 16 residues. V lost 0 bases and J lost 5, with 16 bases in between. CDR1 and CDR2 from the germline V gene are SGHRS and YFSETQ. CDR3: CASSLEGDGDLDTQYF. The CDR3 nucleotides are TGCGCCAGCAGCTTGGAAGGGGACGGAGACTTAGATACGCAGTATTTT.

This clone was seen a few times. The rearrangement joins TRBV30 to TRBJ1-1, with 8 bases aligning to TRBD1. Germline V gene sequence: CDR1 GTSNPN, CDR2 SVGIG (reference sequence). The CDR3 length is 13 residues. Trimming took 3 bases from V and 6 from J; bases not matched to a gene: 6. The DNA for the CDR3 is TGTGCCTGGAGCGGGACAGGCGGCTCTGAAGCTTTCTTT. Translated, it gives CAWSGTGGSEAFF.

This clone was seen only a few times. The V call is TRBV29-1, the J call TRBJ2-7; TRBD1 matches at 12 bases. After removal of 6 bases from V and 3 bases from J, the junction contained 3 bases not matched to a gene. The germline CDR1 and CDR2 sequences are SQVTM and ANQGSEA. The CDR3 is 13 residues long. CDR3 sequence (DNA): TGCAGCGTCCGGGACAGGGGGCACTACGAGCAGTACTTC. Translated, it gives CSVRDRGHYEQYF.

The V and J genes are TRBV9 and TRBJ2-7, with 8 positions matching TRBD2. The trim removed 4 bases at V and 3 bases at J, leaving 9 bases unmatched. This CDR3 comprises 15 residues. Germline V CDR1 and CDR2: SGDLS, YYNGEE. CDR3 bases: TGTGCCAGCAGCCCCCGGATAGCGGGAAGCTACGAGCAGTACTTC. It translates to CASSPRIAGSYEQYF. Complete variable domain (other parts from reference TRBV9 and TRBJ2-7): DSGVTQTPKHLITATGQRVTLRCSPRSGDLSVYWYQQSLDQGLQFLIQYYNGEERAKGNILERFSAQQFPDLHSELNLSSLELGDSALYFCASSPRIAGSYEQYFGPGTRLTVT.

The chain is built from TRBV29-1 and TRBJ2-7; D remains ambiguous. The CDR3 contains 11 residues. Trimming left V 5 bases short and J 1 base short, with 6 bases between. Germline V gives CDR1 SQVTM, CDR2 ANQGSEA. The CDR3 DNA reads TGCAGCGTTACCATATCCTACGAGCAGTACTTC. It codes for CSVTISYEQYF.

CDR3 region: CASSLRARQGPTDTQYF. The CDR3 coding sequence is TGTGCCAGCAGCTTAAGGGCGAGACAGGGGCCCACAGATACGCAGTATTTT. The chain employs TRBV7-6 and TRBJ2-3; 8 positions match TRBD1. This CDR3 is built from 17 residues. CDR1 and CDR2 (germline): SGHVS, FNYEAQ. Trimming cost V 2 bases and J 2 bases; bases outside gene matches: 9.

This chain uses TRBV23-1 with TRBJ2-7; D may correspond to TRBD1 or TRBD2 (6 bases each). TRBV23-1 is noted as an ORF with a role that remains uncertain. The length of the CDR3 is 15 residues. Trimming removed 4 bases from V and 1 base from J, with 14 bases in between. DNA for the CDR3: TGCGCCAGCAGTCCGGGGGCAGGGGAGTCCTACGAGCAGTACTTC. Translated: CASSPGAGESYEQYF.

This rearrangement joins TRBV30 to TRBJ2-1; 8 positions agree with TRBD1. The germline V gene encodes CDR1 GTSNPN and CDR2 SVGIG (reference sequence). V lost 3 bases, J lost 5 bases, and 9 bases stayed unmatched. CDR3 length: 15 residues. DNA of the CDR3: TGTGCCTGGAGCCGTACAGGGGGATCTGACAATGAGCAGTTCTTC. Amino acids: CAWSRTGGSDNEQFF.

This clone came up a few times. The chain recombines TRBV10-3 with TRBJ2-1; D remains ambiguous. V dropped 7 bases and J dropped 2 bases, with 15 bases sitting between them. There are 15 residues in the CDR3. Germline V gives CDR1 ENHRY, CDR2 SYGVKD. CDR3: CAIKADSLAYNEQFF. The CDR3 DNA is TGTGCCATCAAGGCAGATTCTTTAGCCTACAATGAGCAGTTCTTC.

The chain has TRBV4-1 and TRBJ1-4; unclear D gene. The CDR3 totals 15 residues. Looked up from germline, CDR1 is MGHRA and CDR2 is YSYEKL. V dropped 0 bases and J dropped 4 bases, with 9 bases sitting between them. CDR3 sequence reads: CASSQETGYNEKLFF. The CDR3 DNA is TGCGCCAGCAGCCAAGAGACCGGTTATAATGAAAAACTGTTTTTT.

This clone came up a few times. This chain connects TRBV27 to TRBJ2-7; perhaps TRBD1 as D (5 bases). The V end was cut by 3 bases, the J end by 6 bases, with 12 bases between. The CDR3 runs to 13 residues. Germline CDR1 reads MNHEY; CDR2 reads SMNVEV (reference sequence). The CDR3 nucleotides are TGTGCCAGCAGTTTTGGTCGACAGTCCGAGCAGTACTTC. It specifies CASSFGRQSEQYF.